A few counts support the clone carrying this T cell receptor (beta chain). What it recognizes is unknown. Trimming cost V 1 base and J 5 bases, with 11 bases left between them. Germline assignment: CDR1 SGHTA and CDR2 FQGNSA. The CDR3 is made up of 15 amino acids. This sample is part of a study of cytomegalovirus exposure and HLA in healthy donors. At the level of the study: Among 150 million to 200 million T cells, an earlier analysis found roughly 100 million unique TCR beta sequences.

The PCR had 60 Vbeta and 13 Jbeta primers. Sequencing used immunoSEQ multiplex PCR; TCRdb keeps in-frame clones, though not all of them. Counted here are around 79,000 clones, about 69% occurring once; the ten biggest clones make up about 16%. Overall study results and limits: Cytomegalovirus-associated TCR beta chains were listed, numbering 150 to 200.

The sequence was collected from a woman between 40 and 55 years old in good health and CMV-seropositive. The sequenced sample was PBMCs. V and J are TRBV7-2 and TRBJ2-2; D may be TRBD1 (5 bases). The CDR3 here is CASSLGQTSTGELFF. The CDR3 coding sequence is TGTGCCAGCAGCTTAGGACAGACATCGACCGGGGAGCTGTTTTTT. The complete variable domain, with remaining parts taken from reference TRBV7-2 and TRBJ2-2, reads GAGVSQSPSNKVTEKGKDVELRCDPISGHTALYWYRQSLGQGLEFLIYFQGNSAPDKSGLPSDRFSAERTGGSVSTLTIQRTQQEDSAVYLCASSLGQTSTGELFFGEGSRLTVL.